A single sample is the source of the 14 T cell receptor beta chains below, sequenced in a study of blood T cell repertoires in COVID-19. Sequencing used immunoSEQ multiplex PCR; TCRdb keeps in-frame clones, though not all of them. The sample consists of 150,000 to 200,000 clones, approximately 79% of them appearing once. The sequenced sample was peripheral blood. The receptors stem from a woman aged 80 or over with acute or convalescent COVID-19.

Of note for this clone: An end of the junction differs from the germline gene, which may be a read error. The rearrangement uses TRBV5-4 and TRBJ1-2, with TRBD1 identical over 10 bases. This CDR3 contains 13 residues. In germline, CDR1 is SGHNT, CDR2 YYREEE (reference sequence). The DNA of the CDR3 is TGTGCCAGCAGCTTGGGGGACAGGGGTGGCCACACCTTC. This translates into CASSLGDRGGHTF.

This chain connects TRBV12-5 to TRBJ2-1; TRBD2 matches 9 bases. Per the germline V gene, CDR1 is LGHNT and CDR2 is FRNRAP. The CDR3 spans 15 residues. Unmatched junction bases numbered 8, after V lost 7 bases and J lost 4 bases. The CDR3 DNA reads TGTGCTAGTGACCCACGAGCGGGGGGTTACAATGAGCAGTTCTTC. This codes for CASDPRAGGYNEQFF.

CDR3 nucleotide sequence: TGTGCCAGCATCCAGGGGGATCAGCCCCAGCATTTT. It codes for CASIQGDQPQHF. V and J are TRBV28 and TRBJ1-5; TRBD1 aligns across 7 bases. The length of the CDR3 is 12 residues. Germline trimming cut 7 bases from V and 5 bases from J; bases unmatched to any gene: 2. The germline CDR1 and CDR2 sequences are MDHEN and SYDVKM.

The rearrangement uses TRBV28 and TRBJ1-2, with D maybe TRBD1 (6 bases). V was clipped by 2 bases and J by 4 bases, with 11 bases between them. The CDR3 spans 14 residues. Germline V gives CDR1 MDHEN, CDR2 SYDVKM. The CDR3 here is CASSLGGAGYGYTF. The CDR3 region has the DNA TGTGCCAGCAGTTTAGGGGGGGCGGGCTATGGCTACACCTTC.

The V and J genes are TRBV5-4 and TRBJ2-2; the D gene is possibly TRBD1 (5 bases). The CDR3 contains 16 residues. V was shortened by 2 bases and J by 1 base, with 12 bases between the two germline ends. Germline V gene sequence: CDR1 SGHNT, CDR2 YYREEE (reference sequence). As DNA, the CDR3 is TGTGCCAGCAGCTTCCCAGGGAAAGGGAACACCGGGGAGCTGTTTTTT. Protein sequence: CASSFPGKGNTGELFF.

This clone was observed once. The chain joins TRBV3-1 (or the pseudogene TRBV3-2) to TRBJ1-3, with unresolved D. Germline-derived CDR1 and CDR2 are LGHDT and YNNKEL (reference sequence). Trimming shortened V by 3 bases and J by 7 bases, and 4 bases separated the two germline ends. CDR3 size: 11 residues. CDR3 protein: CASSQTNTIYF. The CDR3 coding sequence is TGTGCCAGCAGCCAGACTAACACCATATATTTT.

V usage is TRBV5-1 and J usage is TRBJ1-2, with D possibly being TRBD1 (6 bases). Germline-derived CDR1 and CDR2 are SGHRS and YFSETQ. The length of the CDR3 is 14 residues. The V end was cut by 0 bases, the J end by 8 bases, with 14 bases between. The CDR3, as DNA: TGCGCCAGCAGCTTGGACAGGGCCCTGGGGGGCTACACCTTC. Protein product: CASSLDRALGGYTF.

The chain has TRBV15 and TRBJ1-1, with 8 bases identical to TRBD1. The germline CDR1 and CDR2 sequences are LNHNV and YYDKDF (reference sequence). The ends lost 1 base at V and 4 bases at J; junction bases unmatched: 20. The CDR3 loop spans 20 amino acids. CDR3 in DNA: TGTGCCACCAGCAGAGTACAAAGGGACAGGCACTATCGGGGGGCCACTGAAGCTTTCTTT. Encoded protein: CATSRVQRDRHYRGATEAFF.

This chain uses TRBV3-1 (or the pseudogene TRBV3-2) with TRBJ2-1; a possible D gene is TRBD2 (5 bases). The CDR3 loop spans 12 amino acids. Germline loops: CDR1 LGHDT, CDR2 YNNKEL (reference sequence). Trimming left V 4 bases short and J 13 bases short, with 14 bases between. The CDR3 reads CASSPTRAVQFF. CDR3 sequence (DNA): TGTGCCAGCAGCCCCACTAGGGCTGTACAGTTCTTC.

This clone was counted between two and nine times. CDR3 sequence: CASSLGRGSEQYF. The CDR3 region has the DNA TGCGCCAGCAGCTTAGGCAGGGGATCCGAGCAGTACTTC. The V gene is TRBV5-1, the J gene TRBJ2-7, with a weak D call TRBD1 (6 bases). This CDR3 has 13 residues. The germline V and J ends were trimmed by 2 bases and 6 bases, with 12 bases remaining between them. CDR1 is SGHRS, CDR2 YFSETQ, per germline.

V and J are TRBV19 and TRBJ2-1; perhaps TRBD1 as D (6 bases). The CDR3 contains 13 residues. Looked up from germline, CDR1 is LNHDA and CDR2 is SQIVND (reference sequence). Trimming took off 7 bases at V and 2 bases at J, with 9 bases between the two ends. The CDR3 loop is CASKWDTYNEQFF. For the CDR3, the DNA is TGTGCCAGTAAGTGGGACACCTACAATGAGCAGTTCTTC.

This rearrangement joins TRBV24-1 to TRBJ1-5, with D unclear. The CDR3 runs to 14 residues. The germline CDR1 and CDR2 sequences are KGHDR and SFDVKD. Trimming stripped 2 bases from V and 4 bases from J, with 8 bases between. This chain's CDR3 is CATSDSGKNQPQHF. The CDR3 DNA sequence: TGTGCCACCAGTGATTCCGGGAAAAATCAGCCCCAGCATTTT.

J is TRBJ1-2 and V is TRBV9; no clear D. The length of the CDR3 is 15 residues. Germline-derived CDR1 and CDR2 are SGDLS and YYNGEE. Trimming removed 0 bases from V and 5 bases from J, with 14 bases in between. This CDR3 is CASSVGREVEYGYTF. DNA of the CDR3: TGTGCCAGCAGCGTAGGGCGGGAAGTAGAGTATGGCTACACCTTC.

This chain connects TRBV7-9 to TRBJ2-5, with 7 bases matching TRBD1. This CDR3 has 19 residues. V shed 5 bases, J shed 2 bases, and the junction held 20 bases outside the gene matches. Germline V CDR1 and CDR2: SEHNR, FQNEAQ (reference sequence). The DNA for the CDR3 is TGTGCCAGCAGCCACGTCGTTAAGGGGGCCCCTCACGTACAAGAGACCCAGTACTTC. It encodes CASSHVVKGAPHVQETQYF. Looking up the rest from reference TRBV7-9 and TRBJ2-5 gives the full variable domain: DTGVSQNPRHKITKRGQNVTFRCDPISEHNRLYWYRQTLGQGPEFLTYFQNEAQLEKSRLLSDRFSAERPKGSFSTLEIQRTEQGDSAMYLCASSHVVKGAPHVQETQYFGPGTRLLVL.